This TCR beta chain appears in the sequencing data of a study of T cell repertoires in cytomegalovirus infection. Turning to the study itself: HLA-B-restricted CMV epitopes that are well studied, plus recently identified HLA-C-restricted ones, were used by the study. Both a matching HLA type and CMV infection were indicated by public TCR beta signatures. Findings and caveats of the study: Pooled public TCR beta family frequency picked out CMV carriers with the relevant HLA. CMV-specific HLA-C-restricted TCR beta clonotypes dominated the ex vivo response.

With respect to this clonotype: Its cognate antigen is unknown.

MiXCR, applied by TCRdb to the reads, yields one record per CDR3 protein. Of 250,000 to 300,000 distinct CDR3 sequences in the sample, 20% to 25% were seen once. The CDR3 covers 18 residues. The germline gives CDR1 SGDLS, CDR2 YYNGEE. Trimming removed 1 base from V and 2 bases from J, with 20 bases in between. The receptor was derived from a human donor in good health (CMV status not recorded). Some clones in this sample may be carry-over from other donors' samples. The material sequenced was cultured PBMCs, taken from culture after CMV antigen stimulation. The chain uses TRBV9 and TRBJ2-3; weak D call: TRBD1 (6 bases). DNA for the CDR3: TGTGCCAGCAGCGTAAGTAGGCTGTCAGGGGCCTCCACAGATACGCAGTATTTT. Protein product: CASSVSRLSGASTDTQYF.